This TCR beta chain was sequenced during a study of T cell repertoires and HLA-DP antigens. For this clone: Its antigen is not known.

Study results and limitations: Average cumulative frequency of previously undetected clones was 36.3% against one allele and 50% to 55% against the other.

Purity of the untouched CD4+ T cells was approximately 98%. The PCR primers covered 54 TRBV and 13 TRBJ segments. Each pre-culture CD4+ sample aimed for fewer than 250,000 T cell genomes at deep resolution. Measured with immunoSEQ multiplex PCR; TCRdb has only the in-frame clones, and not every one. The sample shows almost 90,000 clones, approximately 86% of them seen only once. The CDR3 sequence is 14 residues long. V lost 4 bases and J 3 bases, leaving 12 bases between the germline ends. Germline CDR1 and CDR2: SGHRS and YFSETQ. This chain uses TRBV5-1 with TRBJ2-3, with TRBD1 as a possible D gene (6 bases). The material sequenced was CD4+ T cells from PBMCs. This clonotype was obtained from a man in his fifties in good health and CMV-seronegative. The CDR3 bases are TGCGCCAGCAGCCTATCGACAGGAACAGATACGCAGTATTTT. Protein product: CASSLSTGTDTQYF.